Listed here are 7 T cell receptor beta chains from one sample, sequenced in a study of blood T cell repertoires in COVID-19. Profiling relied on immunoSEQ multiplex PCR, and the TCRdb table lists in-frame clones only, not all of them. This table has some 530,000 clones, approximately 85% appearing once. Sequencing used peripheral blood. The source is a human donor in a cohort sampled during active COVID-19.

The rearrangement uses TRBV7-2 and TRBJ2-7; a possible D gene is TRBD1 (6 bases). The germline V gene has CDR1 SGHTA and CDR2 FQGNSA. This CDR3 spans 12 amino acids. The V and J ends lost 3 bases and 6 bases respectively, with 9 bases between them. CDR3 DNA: TGTGCCAGCAGCTTTACAGGGAGCGAGCAGTACTTC. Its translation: CASSFTGSEQYF.

CDR3 sequence (DNA): TGTGCCAGCAGCTTTGACACGATCTCTGGGGCCAACGTCCTGACTTTC. Its protein product is CASSFDTISGANVLTF. The chain carries TRBV7-9 and TRBJ2-6; D unresolved. V was cut by 3 bases and J by 0 bases, with 9 bases left in between. This CDR3 has 16 residues. The germline CDR1 and CDR2 sequences are SEHNR and FQNEAQ (reference sequence). The entire variable domain, with the rest obtained from reference TRBV7-9 and TRBJ2-6, is as follows: DTGVSQNPRHKITKRGQNVTFRCDPISEHNRLYWYRQTLGQGPEFLTYFQNEAQLEKSRLLSDRFSAERPKGSFSTLEIQRTEQGDSAMYLCASSFDTISGANVLTFGAGSRLTVL.

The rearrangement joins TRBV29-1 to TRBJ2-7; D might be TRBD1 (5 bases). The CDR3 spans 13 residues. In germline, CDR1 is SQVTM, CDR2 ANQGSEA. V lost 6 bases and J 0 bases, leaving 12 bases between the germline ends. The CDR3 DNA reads TGCAGCGTCCACAAGGGGAACTCCTACGAGCAGTACTTC. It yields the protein CSVHKGNSYEQYF.

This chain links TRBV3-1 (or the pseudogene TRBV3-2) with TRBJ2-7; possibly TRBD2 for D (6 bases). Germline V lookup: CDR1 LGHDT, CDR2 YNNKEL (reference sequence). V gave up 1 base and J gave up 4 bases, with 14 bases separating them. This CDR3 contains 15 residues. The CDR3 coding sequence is TGTGCCAGCAGCCAAGCTGGTGCGGGGACTTACGAGCAGTACTTC. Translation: CASSQAGAGTYEQYF.

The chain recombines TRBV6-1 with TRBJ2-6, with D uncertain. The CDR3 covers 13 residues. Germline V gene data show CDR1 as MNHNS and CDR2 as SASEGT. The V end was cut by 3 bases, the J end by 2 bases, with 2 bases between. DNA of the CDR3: TGTGCCAGCAGTGACACTGGGGCCAACGTCCTGACTTTC. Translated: CASSDTGANVLTF.

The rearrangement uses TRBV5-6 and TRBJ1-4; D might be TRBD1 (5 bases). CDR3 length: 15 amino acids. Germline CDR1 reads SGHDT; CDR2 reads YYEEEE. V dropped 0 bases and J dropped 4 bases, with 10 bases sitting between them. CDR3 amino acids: CASSLAHRFNEKLFF. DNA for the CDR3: TGTGCCAGCAGCTTGGCCCACAGGTTTAATGAAAAACTGTTTTTT.

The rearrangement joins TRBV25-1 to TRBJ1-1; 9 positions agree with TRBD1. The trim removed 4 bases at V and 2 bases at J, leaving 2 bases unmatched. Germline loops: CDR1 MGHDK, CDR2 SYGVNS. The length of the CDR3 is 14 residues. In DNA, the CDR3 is TGTGCCAGCAGTGCGACAGGGGGAAACACTGAAGCTTTCTTT. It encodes CASSATGGNTEAFF.